This T cell receptor (beta chain) was found in a study of beta chain features in type 1 diabetes. Turning to this clone: Antigen: not known.

Isolated RNA was reverse transcribed in full, so expressed TCRB transcripts were sequenced. Some clones are missing from TCRdb's copy, which holds only in-frame ones; the method was immunoSEQ multiplex PCR. The table lists roughly 300,000 clones, around 8.5% of them singletons. With 4 bases removed from V and 2 bases from J, the gap between germline ends came to 9 bases. The CDR3 runs to 13 residues. CDR1 is MGHRA, CDR2 YSYEKL, per germline. Overall study results and limits: All four CD4+ subsets of Type 1 diabetes patients contained TCRB CDR3s that were moderately but significantly shorter.

The rearrangement links TRBV4-1 to TRBJ2-7; TRBD1 is a possible D gene (6 bases). The sequenced sample was central memory CD4+ T cells from blood. This TCR derives from a man under 40 with type 1 diabetes. CDR3 sequence reads: CASSLDRPYEQYF. Written as DNA, the CDR3 is TGCGCCAGCAGCCTAGACAGGCCCTACGAGCAGTACTTC.